The clone carrying this T cell receptor beta chain was observed at least ten times. This beta chain is a stray read from a library made for alpha chains; its abundance is not meaningful. As for time point: sample taken at primary tumor resection. Samples came from roughly 70 TRACERx patients with untreated early-stage lung cancer. These data belong to a study of spatial heterogeneity in lung cancer. TCRdb reanalysed the 5' RACE reads using MiXCR and keeps one entry per CDR3 protein. Of a few thousand distinct CDR3 sequences detected, under 3.5% appear once; the ten largest clones hold approximately 15%. V shed 2 bases and J 5 bases; nucleotides not matched to a gene: 4. This CDR3 has 14 amino acids. Per the germline V gene, CDR1 is SGHRS and CDR2 is YFSETQ.

The rearrangement joins TRBV5-1 to TRBJ2-3; 8 nucleotides match TRBD1. The sequenced sample was lung tissue, obtained at surgery. This sequence originates from a human donor with early-stage non-small cell lung cancer. The CDR3 DNA follows: TGCGCCAGCAGCTTCCAGGGGGCGCAAGATACGCAGTATTTT. This sequence encodes CASSFQGAQDTQYF.